This TCR beta chain was identified during a study of OX40 agonist ivuxolimab in advanced cancers. Regarding the study in general: The costimulatory receptor OX40 (CD134) was targeted by ivuxolimab, a fully human IgG2 agonistic monoclonal antibody. Intravenous ivuxolimab was administered to patients every 2 weeks at six dose levels: 0.01, 0.1, 0.3, 1.5, 3 and 10 mg/kg. Of the 50 or so patients in dose escalation, about 20 had hepatocellular carcinoma, roughly 15 had melanoma, 9 had renal cell carcinoma and 9 had head and neck cancer. The dose-escalation cohort was over 70% male with a mean age of about 60 years, ranging from roughly 20 to 85. Patients were allowed to have had prior anti-PD-1, anti-PD-L1 or anti-CTLA-4 therapy, and 40% of the dose-escalation patients had previously received checkpoint inhibitors. Partial responses occurred in three dose-escalation patients: two with cutaneous melanoma and one with hepatocellular carcinoma. The purpose of peripheral TCRbeta sequencing was to test whether ivuxolimab changed TCR sequence diversity and led to clonal T-cell expansion. The paper reports the monotherapy dose-escalation portion (N of about 50 patients) of the phase I ivuxolimab trial.

General study outcomes and caveats: Antigen specificity was not determined for the clonally expanded peripheral T cells. In the 0.1-3.0 mg/kg groups, partial responders were among the patients with the lowest normalized peripheral clonal expansion, particularly in CD8+ T cells. Clonal expansion of both CD4+ and CD8+ blood T cells was observed from baseline to week 6 at doses 0.1 to 3.0 mg/kg. Low levels of normalized T-cell clonal expansion were also seen in some patients who did not respond. On average, CD8+ T cells showed more expanded clones than CD4+ T cells after ivuxolimab.

Comment on this clone: Its cognate antigen has yet to be identified. No much larger clonotype is one base removed from it; base qualities were not supplied.

The CDR3 spans 15 residues, from the cysteine through the phenylalanine. This entry keeps only the CDR3 DNA: 45 bases, framed from base 1. V is trimmed back by 3 bases and J by 4 bases, and the junction contains 6 bases that no gene match accounts for. The germline V gene sets CDR1 to KGHSH and CDR2 to LQKENI. For sequencing of the TCRbeta CDR3 region, genomic DNA was extracted from the sorted cells. TCRbeta CDR3 regions were sequenced using the immunoSEQ Assay. The table was pulled from immuneACCESS by TCRdb, which kept in-frame rearrangements only. Such tables lose some clones; where checked, under half of the loss comes from unresolved V genes, and the rest has no known cause. The sample table holds fewer than 35,000 clones, of which about 92% were seen once. The ten largest account for about 9.6% of the sample. Patients with autoimmune disease history or receiving systemic immunosuppression were excluded from the trial. Peripheral blood for TCR sequencing was collected from all dose cohorts at baseline, on cycle 4 day 1, and on cycle 7 day 1. Samples came from an open-label, multicenter, first-in-human phase I dose-escalation trial of ivuxolimab. Adults with locally advanced or metastatic melanoma, renal cell carcinoma, hepatocellular carcinoma or head and neck squamous cell carcinoma were enrolled in the trial. Before TCR sequencing, CD4+ T cells and CD8+ T cells from peripheral blood were sorted into separate populations.

The rearranged chain carries TRBV18 and TRBJ2-3, and TRBD1 matches 8 of the central bases. Sequencing used CD4+ or CD8+ T cells sorted from blood, obtained in a trial of the OX40 agonist ivuxolimab. The source is an adult with an advanced solid tumor such as melanoma, head and neck, liver or kidney cancer. The encoded CDR3 is CASSPQQGVPDTQYF. The DNA reads as follows: TGTGCCAGCTCACCCCAACAGGGGGTTCCAGATACGCAGTATTTT. The variable domain in full, with residues beyond the CDR3 obtained from the reference TRBV18 and TRBJ2-3 genes, is NAGVMQNPRHLVRRRGQEARLRCSPMKGHSHVYWYRQLPEEGLKFMVYLQKENIIDESGMPKERFSAEFPKEGPSILRIQQVVRGDSAAYFCASSPQQGVPDTQYFGPGTRLTVL.